A single sample gave rise to the 31 T cell receptor beta chains below, sequenced in a study of blood T cell repertoires in COVID-19. Assay used: immunoSEQ multiplex PCR; TCRdb lists only in-frame clones, some missing. The sample consists of about 140,000 clones, approximately 84% of them appearing once. Material for sequencing was PBMCs or T cells enriched from blood (not recorded which). The receptors were gathered from a man in his forties with acute COVID-19.

The chain couples TRBV21-1 to TRBJ2-7; the table's TRBD2 call for D was not verified on the DNA. TRBV21-1 corresponds to a pseudogene. The CDR3 length is 20 residues. The chain's CDR3 is CASSFMCWSTSGRESYEQYF. The CDR3 coding sequence is TGTGCCAGCAGCTTTATGTGTTGGTCGACTAGCGGGAGGGAGAGTTACGAGCAGTACTTC.

As DNA, the CDR3 is TGTGCCAGCAGCCACAGCCAAGAGACCCAGTACTTC. It specifies CASSHSQETQYF. This chain uses TRBV3-1 (or the pseudogene TRBV3-2) with TRBJ2-5, with D uncertain. Per germline, CDR1 LGHDT and CDR2 YNNKEL (reference sequence). Trimming removed 3 bases at V and 1 base at J, with 3 bases between. The CDR3 totals 12 residues.

The chain has TRBV30 and TRBJ2-1; 9 nucleotides match TRBD1. J lost 2 bases, V lost 5 bases, and 4 bases had no gene match. This CDR3 spans 14 amino acids. CDR1 and CDR2 from the germline V gene are GTSNPN and SVGIG (reference sequence). The CDR3 loop reads CAWGTGNTYNEQFF. The CDR3 nucleotides read TGTGCCTGGGGGACAGGGAACACCTACAATGAGCAGTTCTTC.

The chain uses TRBV9 and TRBJ1-6; 9 bases are a match to TRBD1. This CDR3 has 14 amino acids. Germline CDR1 SGDLS, CDR2 YYNGEE. J lost 7 bases, V lost 4 bases, and 3 bases had no gene match. The CDR3 DNA reads TGTGCCAGCAGCTTCGGACAGGGGAATTCACCCCTCCACTTT. Its translation: CASSFGQGNSPLHF.

The gene calls are TRBV6-5 and TRBJ1-2, with 8 bases matching TRBD1. In germline, CDR1 is MNHEY, CDR2 SVGAGI. This CDR3 comprises 14 residues. Unmatched junction bases numbered 8, after V lost 6 bases and J lost 5 bases. The CDR3 sequence is CASSRTGGIYGYTF. CDR3 nucleotide sequence: TGTGCCAGCAGCCGTACAGGGGGGATTTATGGCTACACCTTC.

The chain joins TRBV11-2 to TRBJ1-2, with D possibly being TRBD1 (6 bases). Germline V CDR1 and CDR2: SGHAT, FQNNGV. This CDR3 spans 18 amino acids. Trimming removed 2 bases at V and 4 bases at J, with 23 bases between. The CDR3 nucleotides read TGTGCCAGCAGCTTACCGGTCGAAACAGGGTATTCATTCTATGGCTACACCTTC. Translation: CASSLPVETGYSFYGYTF.

The chain links TRBV5-5 to TRBJ1-1, with TRBD1 as a possible D gene (5 bases). From germline, CDR1 is SGHKS and CDR2 YYEKEE (reference sequence). CDR3 length: 14 residues. Trimming stripped 0 bases from V and 1 base from J, with 7 bases between. CDR3 coding DNA: TGTGCCAGCAGCTTGGTGGGGGGGAACACTGAAGCTTTCTTT. It codes for CASSLVGGNTEAFF. Complete variable domain (other parts from reference TRBV5-5 and TRBJ1-1): DAGVTQSPTHLIKTRGQQVTLRCSPISGHKSVSWYQQVLGQGPQFIFQYYEKEERGRGNFPDRFSARQFPNYSSELNVNALLLGDSALYLCASSLVGGNTEAFFGQGTRLTVV.

The chain recombines TRBV7-2 with TRBJ1-1, with 7 nucleotides matching TRBD1. J gave up 4 bases and V 4 bases, and 9 bases lay outside the gene matches. This CDR3 has 15 residues. Germline V gene lookup returns CDR1 SGHTA and CDR2 FQGNSA. The CDR3 protein is CASSSATGLGTEAFF. Here the CDR3 DNA reads TGTGCCAGCAGCTCGGCGACAGGGTTGGGCACTGAAGCTTTCTTT.

The chain couples TRBV4-3 to TRBJ2-7; D is possibly TRBD2 (7 bases). Germline CDR1 reads LGHNA; CDR2 reads YSLEER. This CDR3 has 17 amino acids. V dropped 0 bases and J dropped 2 bases, with 17 bases sitting between them. CDR3 nucleotide sequence: TGCGCCAGCAGCCAAGATGCGGGGGCGGGAATACCCTACGAGCAGTACTTC. It yields the protein CASSQDAGAGIPYEQYF.

The chain employs TRBV27 and TRBJ2-2; 7 nucleotides agree with TRBD1. CDR1 is MNHEY and CDR2 is SMNVEV in the germline V gene (reference sequence). This CDR3 has 21 amino acids. V lost 0 bases to trimming and J lost 3 bases; unmatched junction nucleotides: 19. The CDR3 nucleotides are TGTGCCAGCAGTTTATCGGACAGGCCCTCAGGGCTATTCTCGGACACCGGGGAGCTGTTTTTT. Its translation: CASSLSDRPSGLFSDTGELFF.

V and J are TRBV13 and TRBJ2-3, with 7 bases identical to TRBD1. Germline V gene sequence: CDR1 PRHDT, CDR2 FYEKMQ (reference sequence). With 3 bases clipped from V and 0 bases from J, the junction kept 3 bases outside the gene matches. The CDR3 is 15 amino acids. CDR3 sequence: CASSFRTGSTDTQYF. The CDR3 nucleotides are TGTGCCAGCAGCTTCAGGACAGGAAGCACAGATACGCAGTATTTT. Full variable domain (outside the CDR3, taken from reference TRBV13 and TRBJ2-3): AAGVIQSPRHLIKEKRETATLKCYPIPRHDTVYWYQQGPGQDPQFLISFYEKMQSDKGSIPDRFSAQQFSDYHSELNMSSLELGDSALYFCASSFRTGSTDTQYFGPGTRLTVL.

The genes are TRBV7-9 and TRBJ1-1; D gene unclear. CDR3 size: 12 residues. CDR1 is SEHNR and CDR2 is FQNEAQ in the germline V gene (reference sequence). V dropped 3 bases and J dropped 6 bases, with 8 bases sitting between them. CDR3 DNA: TGTGCCAGCAGCTTTTTATCCCCTGAAGCTTTCTTT. Its protein is CASSFLSPEAFF.

This chain links TRBV7-9 with TRBJ1-4; weak D call: TRBD1 (5 bases). Germline CDR1 is SEHNR and CDR2 is FQNEAQ (reference sequence). V was trimmed by 9 bases and J by 3 bases, leaving 17 bases between them. This CDR3 contains 15 residues. The CDR3 here is CASLRGGDSNEKLFF. In DNA form, the CDR3 reads TGTGCCAGTTTGCGCGGAGGGGACTCTAATGAAAAACTGTTTTTT.

The rearrangement uses TRBV18 and TRBJ2-1, with 8 bases matching TRBD2. The germline V gene encodes CDR1 KGHSH and CDR2 LQKENI. V gave up 6 bases and J gave up 1 base; unmatched junction bases: 8. The CDR3 is 16 residues long. The DNA for the CDR3 is TGTGCCAGCTCTGAGACTAGCGAAAATTCCTACAATGAGCAGTTCTTC. It codes for CASSETSENSYNEQFF.

The chain combines TRBV29-1 with TRBJ2-1, with 7 nucleotides matching TRBD1. V shed 3 bases, J shed 3 bases, and the junction held 5 bases outside the gene matches. This CDR3 contains 14 residues. Germline assignment: CDR1 SQVTM and CDR2 ANQGSEA. CDR3 sequence reads: CSVDRGSGYNEQFF. The CDR3 bases are TGCAGCGTTGACAGGGGGTCGGGCTACAATGAGCAGTTCTTC.

The rearrangement uses TRBV2 and TRBJ2-1; 8 bases match TRBD1. The CDR3 totals 14 residues. The germline gives CDR1 SNHLY, CDR2 FYNNEI. Losses at the gene ends were 7 bases for V and 7 bases for J; bases not matched to a gene: 9. CDR3 amino acids: CASNDQGAGNEQFF. As DNA, the CDR3 is TGTGCCAGCAATGATCAGGGGGCGGGGAATGAGCAGTTCTTC.

The chain combines TRBV5-1 with TRBJ2-1; tentatively, D is TRBD2 (5 bases). With 1 base removed from V and 3 bases from J, the gap between germline ends came to 5 bases. The germline gives CDR1 SGHRS, CDR2 YFSETQ. The length of the CDR3 is 13 residues. The CDR3 DNA reads TGCGCCAGCAGCTTGACTAGCTACAATGAGCAGTTCTTC. Translated: CASSLTSYNEQFF.

The count of this clone is one. This chain links TRBV28 with TRBJ2-5; D is possibly TRBD2 (6 bases). This CDR3 comprises 13 residues. V was shortened by 3 bases and J by 5 bases, with 10 bases between the two germline ends. Germline lookup yields CDR1 MDHEN and CDR2 SYDVKM. The CDR3 DNA reads TGTGCCAGCAGTTTCCCGGGGGTCGAGACCCAGTACTTC. Amino acid sequence: CASSFPGVETQYF.

CDR3 protein: CASSQVLDEQFF. The CDR3 DNA follows: TGCGCCAGCAGCCAGGTCCTAGATGAGCAGTTCTTC. The chain employs TRBV4-1 and TRBJ2-1; D unresolved. Trimming stripped 3 bases from V and 8 bases from J, with 8 bases between. Germline V CDR1 and CDR2: MGHRA, YSYEKL. The CDR3 extends over 12 amino acids.

V is TRBV5-6 and J is TRBJ2-2; D call uncertain. The germline V gene encodes CDR1 SGHDT and CDR2 YYEEEE. Trimming took 2 bases from V and 4 from J, leaving 15 bases between them. This CDR3 is 16 amino acids long. CDR3 residues: CASSFEARRSTGELFF. As DNA, the CDR3 is TGTGCCAGCAGCTTTGAAGCGCGGAGAAGCACCGGGGAGCTGTTTTTT.

The V and J genes are TRBV30 and TRBJ2-7; 10 bases are shared with TRBD1. Per germline, CDR1 GTSNPN and CDR2 SVGIG (reference sequence). V was pared by 5 bases and J by 5 bases, with 6 bases of the junction left unmatched. This CDR3 has 13 residues. The CDR3 loop reads CAWGQGEPNEQYF. The CDR3 coding sequence is TGTGCCTGGGGACAGGGGGAACCTAACGAGCAGTACTTC.

This sequence joins TRBV7-2 and TRBJ2-3; TRBD2 matches 11 bases. V lost 5 bases to trimming and J lost 7 bases; unmatched junction nucleotides: 14. There are 17 residues in the CDR3. Germline loops: CDR1 SGHTA, CDR2 FQGNSA. In DNA, the CDR3 is TGTGCCAGCAGCGCCCTCGCCACTAGCGGGGGTCTCTATACGCAGTATTTT. Translation gives CASSALATSGGLYTQYF.

The chain has TRBV5-1 and TRBJ2-7; 8 nucleotides line up with TRBD2. The CDR3 consists of 14 residues. The V and J ends lost 2 bases and 0 bases, in that order; junction bases with no gene match: 1. CDR1 and CDR2 from the germline V gene are SGHRS and YFSETQ. CDR3 sequence: CASSFTSGSYEQYF. The CDR3, as DNA: TGCGCCAGCAGCTTCACTAGCGGCTCCTACGAGCAGTACTTC. Full variable domain (missing parts from reference TRBV5-1 and TRBJ2-7): KAGVTQTPRYLIKTRGQQVTLSCSPISGHRSVSWYQQTPGQGLQFLFEYFSETQRNKGNFPGRFSGRQFSNSRSEMNVSTLELGDSALYLCASSFTSGSYEQYFGPGTRLTVT.

This sequence joins TRBV4-1 and TRBJ1-4; D is undetermined. Germline values: CDR1 MGHRA, CDR2 YSYEKL. The CDR3 runs 15 residues. With 2 bases removed from V and 4 bases from J, the gap between germline ends came to 11 bases. CDR3: CASSQMGAINEKLFF. Written as DNA, the CDR3 is TGCGCCAGCAGCCAAATGGGAGCCATTAATGAAAAACTGTTTTTT.

CDR3 loop: CARSPTGSDYNSPLHF. The CDR3 bases are TGTGCCAGAAGCCCCACAGGGTCGGACTATAATTCACCCCTCCACTTT. The J gene is TRBJ1-6, the V gene TRBV5-3; possible D gene TRBD1, 6 bases. TRBV5-3 is classed as an ORF, of uncertain function. The CDR3 runs to 16 residues. V dropped 4 bases and J dropped 3 bases, with 14 bases sitting between them.

Here the CDR3 reads CASTSGYSYNEQFF. CDR3 nucleotide sequence: TGTGCCAGTACTAGCGGTTACTCCTACAATGAGCAGTTCTTC. The chain uses TRBV19 and TRBJ2-1; 7 bases fit TRBD2. The CDR3 is 14 amino acids. Trimming took 7 bases from V and 0 from J; bases not matched to a gene: 3. Looked up from germline, CDR1 is LNHDA and CDR2 is SQIVND (reference sequence). The full variable domain, its missing parts supplied by reference TRBV19 and TRBJ2-1, is DGGITQSPKYLFRKEGQNVTLSCEQNLNHDAMYWYRQDPGQGLRLIYYSQIVNDFQKGDIAEGYSVSREKKESFPLTVTSAQKNPTAFYLCASTSGYSYNEQFFGPGTRLTVL.

The chain employs TRBV7-9 and TRBJ1-4; perhaps TRBD1 as D (6 bases). The CDR3 is 17 residues long. The V gene lost 5 bases and the J gene lost 2 bases, with 18 bases spanning the gap. The germline gives CDR1 SEHNR, CDR2 FQNEAQ (reference sequence). For the CDR3, the DNA is TGTGCCAGCAGCCGGGGACGGGGGGCTCGCACTAATGAAAAACTGTTTTTT. The encoded protein is CASSRGRGARTNEKLFF.

The chain employs TRBV3-1 (or the pseudogene TRBV3-2) and TRBJ1-3; maybe TRBD1 (5 bases). The CDR3 consists of 15 residues. CDR1 is LGHDT, CDR2 YNNKEL, per germline (reference sequence). Trimming took off 4 bases at V and 0 bases at J, with 10 bases between the two ends. The chain's CDR3 is CASSLDMSSGNTIYF. CDR3 nucleotides: TGTGCCAGCAGCCTGGACATGAGCTCTGGAAACACCATATATTTT.

This rearrangement joins TRBV9 to TRBJ1-1; no firm D call. The CDR3 length is 14 residues. Germline assignment: CDR1 SGDLS and CDR2 YYNGEE. V shed 5 bases and J shed 1 base, with 12 bases lying between them. The CDR3 bases are TGTGCCAGCAGTATGTTATCAGGGAACACTGAAGCTTTCTTT. Its translation: CASSMLSGNTEAFF.

V gene TRBV11-2 combines with J gene TRBJ2-1; the match to TRBD2 covers 12 bases. Germline V gene data show CDR1 as SGHAT and CDR2 as FQNNGV. CDR3 length: 17 residues. The J segment lost 8 bases and the V segment lost 1 base, leaving 9 bases of the junction unmatched. In nucleotides, the CDR3 is TGTGCCAGCAGCTTAGCTTTACTAGCGGGAGGAGAGGATGAGCAGTTCTTC. This sequence encodes CASSLALLAGGEDEQFF.

V and J are TRBV25-1 and TRBJ2-2; 10 bases align to TRBD2. This CDR3 comprises 15 residues. Germline lookup yields CDR1 MGHDK and CDR2 SYGVNS. J lost 7 bases, V lost 5 bases, and 7 bases had no gene match. This chain's CDR3 is CASSSPLAGYGELFF. The CDR3 coding sequence is TGTGCCAGCAGTTCCCCACTAGCGGGATACGGGGAGCTGTTTTTT.